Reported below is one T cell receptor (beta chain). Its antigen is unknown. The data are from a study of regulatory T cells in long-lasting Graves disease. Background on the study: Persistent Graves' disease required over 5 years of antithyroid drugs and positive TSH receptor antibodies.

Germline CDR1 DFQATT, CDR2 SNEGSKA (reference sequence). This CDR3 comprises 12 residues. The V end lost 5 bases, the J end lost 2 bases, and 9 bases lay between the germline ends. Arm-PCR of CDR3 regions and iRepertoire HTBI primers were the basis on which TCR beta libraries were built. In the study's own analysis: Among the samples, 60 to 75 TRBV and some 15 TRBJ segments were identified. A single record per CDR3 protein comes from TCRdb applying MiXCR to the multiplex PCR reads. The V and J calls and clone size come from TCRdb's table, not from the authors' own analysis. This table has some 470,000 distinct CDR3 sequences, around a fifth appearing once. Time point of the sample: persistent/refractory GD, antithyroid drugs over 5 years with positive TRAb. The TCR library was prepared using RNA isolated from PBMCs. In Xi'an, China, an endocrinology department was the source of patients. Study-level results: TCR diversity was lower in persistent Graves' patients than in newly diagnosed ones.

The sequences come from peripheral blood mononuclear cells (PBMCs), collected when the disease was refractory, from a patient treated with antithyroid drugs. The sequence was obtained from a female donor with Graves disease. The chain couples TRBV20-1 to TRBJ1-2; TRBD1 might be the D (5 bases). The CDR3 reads CSAGTENYGYTF. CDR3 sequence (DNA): TGCAGTGCTGGGACGGAGAACTATGGCTACACCTTC.